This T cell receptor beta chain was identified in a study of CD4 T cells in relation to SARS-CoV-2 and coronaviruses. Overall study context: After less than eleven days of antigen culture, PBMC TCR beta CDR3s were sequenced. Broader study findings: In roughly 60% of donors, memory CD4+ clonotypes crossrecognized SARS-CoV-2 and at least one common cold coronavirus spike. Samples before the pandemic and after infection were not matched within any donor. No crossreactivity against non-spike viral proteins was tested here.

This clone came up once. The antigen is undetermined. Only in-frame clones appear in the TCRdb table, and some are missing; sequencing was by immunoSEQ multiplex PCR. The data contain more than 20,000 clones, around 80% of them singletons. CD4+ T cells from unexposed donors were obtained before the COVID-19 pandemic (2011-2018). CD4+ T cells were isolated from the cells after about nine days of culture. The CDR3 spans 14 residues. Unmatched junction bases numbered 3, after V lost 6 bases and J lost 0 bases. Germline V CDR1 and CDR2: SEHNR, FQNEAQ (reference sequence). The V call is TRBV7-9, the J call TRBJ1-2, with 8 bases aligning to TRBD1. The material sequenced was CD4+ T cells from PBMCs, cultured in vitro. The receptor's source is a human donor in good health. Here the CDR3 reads CASRGTGANYGYTF. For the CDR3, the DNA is TGTGCCAGCAGGGGGACAGGAGCTAACTATGGCTACACCTTC.